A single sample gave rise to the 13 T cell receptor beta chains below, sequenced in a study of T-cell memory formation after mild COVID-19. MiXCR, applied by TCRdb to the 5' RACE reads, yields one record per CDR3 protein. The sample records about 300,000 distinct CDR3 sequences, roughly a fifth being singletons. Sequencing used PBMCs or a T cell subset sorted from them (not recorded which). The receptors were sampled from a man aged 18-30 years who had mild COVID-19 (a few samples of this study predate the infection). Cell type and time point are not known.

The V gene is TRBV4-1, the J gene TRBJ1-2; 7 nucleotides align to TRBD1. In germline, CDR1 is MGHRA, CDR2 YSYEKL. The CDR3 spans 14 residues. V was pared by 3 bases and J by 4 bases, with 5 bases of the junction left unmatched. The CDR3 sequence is CASSQDRSFYGYTF. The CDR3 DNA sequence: TGCGCCAGCAGCCAGGACAGGAGTTTCTATGGCTACACCTTC.

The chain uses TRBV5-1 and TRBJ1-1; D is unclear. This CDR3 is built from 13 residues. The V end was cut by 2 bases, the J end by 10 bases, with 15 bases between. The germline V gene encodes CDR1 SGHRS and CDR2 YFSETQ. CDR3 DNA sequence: TGCGCCAGCAGCTTATCGGATTTCGCGGGAGCTTTCTTT. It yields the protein CASSLSDFAGAFF.

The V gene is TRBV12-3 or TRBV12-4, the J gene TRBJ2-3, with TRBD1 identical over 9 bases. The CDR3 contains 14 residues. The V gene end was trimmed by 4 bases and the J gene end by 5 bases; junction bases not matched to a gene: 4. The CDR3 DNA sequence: TGTGCCAGCAGTTCCGGACAGGGGATAGATACGCAGTATTTT. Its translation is CASSSGQGIDTQYF.

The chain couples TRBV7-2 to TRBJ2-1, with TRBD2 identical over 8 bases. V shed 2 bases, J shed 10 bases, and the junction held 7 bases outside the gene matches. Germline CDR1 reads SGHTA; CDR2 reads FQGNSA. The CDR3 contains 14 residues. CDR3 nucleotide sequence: TGTGCCAGCAGCTTACGGCGGGGGGCGAACGAGCAGTTCTTC. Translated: CASSLRRGANEQFF.

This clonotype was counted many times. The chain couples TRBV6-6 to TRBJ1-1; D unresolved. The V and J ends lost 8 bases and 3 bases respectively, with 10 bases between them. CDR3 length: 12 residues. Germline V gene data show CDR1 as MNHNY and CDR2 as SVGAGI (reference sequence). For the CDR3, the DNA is TGTGCCAGCCAGTGGGATTACACTGAAGCTTTCTTT. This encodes CASQWDYTEAFF.

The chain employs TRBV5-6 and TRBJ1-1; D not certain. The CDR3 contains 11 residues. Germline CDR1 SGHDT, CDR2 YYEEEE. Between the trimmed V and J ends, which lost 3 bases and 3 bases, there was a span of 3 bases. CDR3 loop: CASSSHTEAFF. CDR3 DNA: TGTGCCAGCAGCTCCCACACTGAAGCTTTCTTT.

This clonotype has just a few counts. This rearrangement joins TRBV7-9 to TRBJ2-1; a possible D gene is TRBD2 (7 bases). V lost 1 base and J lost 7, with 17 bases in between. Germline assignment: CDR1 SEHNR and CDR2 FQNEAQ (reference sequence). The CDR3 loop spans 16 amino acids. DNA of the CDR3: TGTGCCAGCAGCTTAGTATCGGGGGGCGCGTGGAATGAGCAGTTCTTC. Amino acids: CASSLVSGGAWNEQFF.

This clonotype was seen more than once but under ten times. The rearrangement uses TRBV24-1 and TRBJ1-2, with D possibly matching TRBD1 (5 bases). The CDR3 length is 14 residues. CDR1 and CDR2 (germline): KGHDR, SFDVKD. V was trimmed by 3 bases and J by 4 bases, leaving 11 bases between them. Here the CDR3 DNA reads TGTGCCACCAGTGATCACAGGACGGGCTATGGCTACACCTTC. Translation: CATSDHRTGYGYTF.

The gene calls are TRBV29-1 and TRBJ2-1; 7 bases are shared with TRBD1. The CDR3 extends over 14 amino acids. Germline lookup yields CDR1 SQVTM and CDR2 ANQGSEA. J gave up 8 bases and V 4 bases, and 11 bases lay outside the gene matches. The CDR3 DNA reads TGCAGCGTTGTGATTGCTAGGGGGCGGGATGAGCAGTTCTTC. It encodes CSVVIARGRDEQFF.

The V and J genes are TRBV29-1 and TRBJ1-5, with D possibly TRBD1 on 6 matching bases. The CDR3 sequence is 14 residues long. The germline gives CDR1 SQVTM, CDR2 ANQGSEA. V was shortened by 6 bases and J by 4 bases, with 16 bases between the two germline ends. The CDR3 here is CSVAGTGKNQPQHF. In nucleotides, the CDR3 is TGCAGCGTAGCCGGAACAGGGAAGAATCAGCCCCAGCATTTT.

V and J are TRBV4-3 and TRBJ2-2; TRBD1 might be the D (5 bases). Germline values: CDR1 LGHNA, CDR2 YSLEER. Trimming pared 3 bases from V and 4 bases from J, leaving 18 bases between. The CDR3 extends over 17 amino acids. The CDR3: CASSHVLKQVSTGELFF. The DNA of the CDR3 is TGCGCCAGCAGCCACGTATTAAAACAGGTTTCCACCGGGGAGCTGTTTTTT.

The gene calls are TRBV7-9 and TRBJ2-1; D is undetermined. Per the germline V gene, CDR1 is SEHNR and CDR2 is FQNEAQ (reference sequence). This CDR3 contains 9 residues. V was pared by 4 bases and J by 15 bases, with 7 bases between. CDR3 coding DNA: TGTGCCAGCAGCTCGCCCTGGTTCTTC. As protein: CASSSPWFF.

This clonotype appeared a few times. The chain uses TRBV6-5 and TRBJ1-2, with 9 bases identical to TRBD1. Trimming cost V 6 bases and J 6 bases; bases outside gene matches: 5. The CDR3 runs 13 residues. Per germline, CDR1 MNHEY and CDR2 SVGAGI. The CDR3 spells CASSFDRGDGYTF. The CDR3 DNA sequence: TGTGCCAGCAGCTTCGACAGGGGGGATGGCTACACCTTC.